Below are 21 T cell receptor beta chains sequenced from a single sample in a study of T cells in Graves' hyperthyroidism and ophthalmopathy (dated by TCRdb to the late 2010s). Library construction relied on multiplex PCR. Instrument used: Illumina HiSeq 2000. The TCR beta CDR3 regions were amplified from RNA transcripts. The first round of RT-PCR for the TCR CDR3 was performed with the HTBI primer set and the Qiagen OneStep RT-PCR kit. Starting from the raw public reads, TCRdb applied fastp trimming at Q25, assembled clones with MiXCR and retained in-frame beta chains. Every distinct CDR3 protein forms one entry, paired with its most common genes and DNA. A total of about 380,000 distinct CDR3 sequences appear in this sample, roughly 18% of them only once. Jointly, the top ten make up 35% to 50% of the sample. The sample taken for sequencing was blood. The receptor source for this set is a man aged 18 to 29 with Graves' ophthalmopathy.

This clonotype appeared a single time. With a much larger clone just one base away, this may be a read error. The chain recombines TRBV6-1 with TRBJ1-2; D gene ambiguous. Germline values: CDR1 MNHNS, CDR2 SASEGT. V dropped 2 bases and J dropped 12 bases, with 31 bases sitting between them. This CDR3 is 18 amino acids long. DNA of the CDR3: TGTGCCAGCAGTGAACTGGGAGCAGGCACGGGCAGCCGCCGACGCGACACCTTC. It specifies CASSELGAGTGSRRRDTF.

This clonotype was seen at least ten times. The V gene is TRBV7-9, the J gene TRBJ1-5; 7 positions agree with TRBD1. Germline values: CDR1 SEHNR, CDR2 FQNEAQ (reference sequence). V lost 3 bases, J lost 8 bases, and 13 bases stayed unmatched. The CDR3 has 16 residues. The CDR3 region has the DNA TGTGCCAGCAGCTTCGGACAGGTCCCCGATCGGGAGCCCCAGCATTTT. Protein: CASSFGQVPDREPQHF.

V is TRBV19 and J is TRBJ2-7, with D perhaps matching TRBD1 (6 bases). V lost 3 bases and J lost 2, with 11 bases in between. The CDR3 totals 14 residues. Germline-derived CDR1 and CDR2 are LNHDA and SQIVND (reference sequence). The CDR3: CASSISRGAYEQYF. The CDR3 region has the DNA TGTGCCAGTAGTATTTCCAGGGGAGCCTACGAGCAGTACTTC.

V is TRBV7-9 and J is TRBJ1-3, with 12 nucleotides matching TRBD1. Unmatched junction bases numbered 7, after V lost 10 bases and J lost 0 bases. The CDR3 has 16 residues. Germline CDR1 reads SEHNR; CDR2 reads FQNEAQ (reference sequence). CDR3 in DNA: TGTGCCACCCGGGACAGGGGGCTGTTCTCTGGAAACACCATATATTTT. Translated: CATRDRGLFSGNTIYF. Using reference TRBV7-9 and TRBJ1-3 for the parts outside the CDR3, the full variable domain is DTGVSQNPRHKITKRGQNVTFRCDPISEHNRLYWYRQTLGQGPEFLTYFQNEAQLEKSRLLSDRFSAERPKGSFSTLEIQRTEQGDSAMYLCATRDRGLFSGNTIYFGEGSWLTVV.

As regards this clonotype: Mismatch with germline at one junction end may stem from a read error. The chain joins TRBV6-1 to TRBJ1-2; D is possibly TRBD1 (5 bases). The CDR3 is made up of 15 amino acids. Germline V CDR1 and CDR2: MNHNS, SASEGT. The CDR3 bases are TGTGCCAGCAGTGGCCCGGAGCAGGGCGGCTATGGCCACACCTTC. Translation gives CASSGPEQGGYGHTF.

This clonotype was seen more than once but under ten times. The chain employs TRBV19 and TRBJ1-5, with TRBD1 identical over 8 bases. V was pared by 7 bases and J by 4 bases, with 9 bases of the junction left unmatched. The CDR3 has 15 residues. The germline CDR1 and CDR2 sequences are LNHDA and SQIVND (reference sequence). The CDR3 DNA reads TGTGCCAGTAACCCAGCCGGACAGGGAAATCAGCCCCAGCATTTT. It codes for CASNPAGQGNQPQHF.

V usage is TRBV9 and J usage is TRBJ2-2, with TRBD2 matching over 12 bases. This CDR3 is built from 19 residues. The J segment lost 2 bases and the V segment lost 3 bases, leaving 11 bases of the junction unmatched. Germline V gene sequence: CDR1 SGDLS, CDR2 YYNGEE. This chain's CDR3 is CASSARGRLAGVNTGELFF. Here the CDR3 DNA reads TGTGCCAGCAGCGCTAGGGGGAGACTAGCGGGGGTCAACACCGGGGAGCTGTTTTTT. The full variable domain, with the rest looked up from reference TRBV9 and TRBJ2-2, is DSGVTQTPKHLITATGQRVTLRCSPRSGDLSVYWYQQSLDQGLQFLIQYYNGEERAKGNILERFSAQQFPDLHSELNLSSLELGDSALYFCASSARGRLAGVNTGELFFGEGSRLTVL.

This clonotype was observed many times. The chain combines TRBV5-4 with TRBJ1-6; D gene uncertain. V lost 0 bases and J 9 bases, leaving 4 bases between the germline ends. This CDR3 contains 12 residues. The germline CDR1 and CDR2 sequences are SGHNT and YYREEE (reference sequence). The CDR3, as DNA: TGTGCCAGCAGCTTGGGCGGTTCACCCCTCCACTTT. This encodes CASSLGGSPLHF.

This clonotype has at least ten counts. The V gene is TRBV2, the J gene TRBJ2-7; TRBD2 might be the D (6 bases). Germline V lookup: CDR1 SNHLY, CDR2 FYNNEI. The CDR3 consists of 13 residues. V lost 6 bases, J lost 3 bases, and 12 bases lay in between. CDR3 amino acids: CASSDGGSYEQYF. The CDR3 DNA follows: TGTGCCAGCAGCGACGGGGGTAGCTACGAGCAGTACTTC.

This clonotype came up many times. The rearrangement joins TRBV20-1 to TRBJ1-5; no definite D call. Trimming took off 3 bases at V and 8 bases at J, with 8 bases between the two ends. The germline gives CDR1 DFQATT, CDR2 SNEGSKA (reference sequence). The CDR3 sequence is 11 residues long. The CDR3 DNA is TGCAGTGCTAGTTTTTTGGAGCCCCAGCATTTT. Its protein is CSASFLEPQHF.

Ten or more counts support this clonotype. The chain recombines TRBV6-1 with TRBJ1-1; no clear D gene. From germline, CDR1 is MNHNS and CDR2 SASEGT. This CDR3 spans 13 amino acids. V gave up 6 bases and J gave up 3 bases, with 11 bases separating them. The CDR3 reads CASRGALDTEAFF. The DNA for the CDR3 is TGTGCCAGCAGGGGCGCTTTGGACACTGAAGCTTTCTTT.

The chain is built from TRBV13 and TRBJ1-2; D is possibly TRBD1 (6 bases). The CDR3 has 13 residues. The germline V gene encodes CDR1 PRHDT and CDR2 FYEKMQ (reference sequence). V lost 5 bases, J lost 7 bases, and 14 bases lay in between. CDR3 loop: CASSARGSSGYTF. As DNA, the CDR3 is TGTGCCAGCAGCGCCAGGGGTTCTTCTGGCTACACCTTC. The full variable domain, completed using reference TRBV13 and TRBJ1-2, is AAGVIQSPRHLIKEKRETATLKCYPIPRHDTVYWYQQGPGQDPQFLISFYEKMQSDKGSIPDRFSAQQFSDYHSELNMSSLELGDSALYFCASSARGSSGYTFGSGTRLTVV.

This clonotype was counted a few times. The V gene is TRBV6-6, the J gene TRBJ2-2; TRBD1 aligns across 7 bases. CDR3 length equals 17 residues. Germline values: CDR1 MNHNY, CDR2 SVGAGI (reference sequence). After removal of 2 bases from V and 3 bases from J, the junction contained 9 bases not matched to a gene. DNA for the CDR3: TGTGCCAGCAGTTACCCTACAGGGGCAGTGGACACCGGGGAGCTGTTTTTT. The encoded protein is CASSYPTGAVDTGELFF.

This clonotype was recorded many times. The J gene is TRBJ1-2, the V gene TRBV29-1, with D tentatively TRBD1 (5 bases). Germline CDR1 is SQVTM and CDR2 is ANQGSEA. Trimming pared 1 base from V and 4 bases from J, leaving 13 bases between. The CDR3 extends over 14 amino acids. The CDR3: CSVEGDPVGYGYTF. The CDR3 nucleotides read TGCAGCGTTGAAGGGGACCCCGTGGGCTATGGCTACACCTTC.

This chain links TRBV5-5 with TRBJ1-2; 9 bases are shared with TRBD1. The CDR3 consists of 14 residues. V lost 0 bases and J lost 8; bases outside the gene matches: 5. Germline CDR1 and CDR2: SGHKS and YYEKEE (reference sequence). The CDR3 nucleotides are TGTGCCAGCAGCTTGGGGGACAGGGAACGCGGCTACACCTTC. This sequence encodes CASSLGDRERGYTF.

This clonotype has a count of ten or more. The chain carries TRBV6-1 and TRBJ2-3, with 15 positions matching TRBD2. Losses at the gene ends were 5 bases for V and 0 bases for J; bases not matched to a gene: 6. Germline-derived CDR1 and CDR2 are MNHNS and SASEGT. The CDR3 is 18 amino acids. This CDR3 is CASSFAGLAGGSTDTQYF. The DNA of the CDR3 is TGTGCCAGCAGTTTCGCGGGACTAGCGGGGGGAAGCACAGATACGCAGTATTTT.

This clonotype was seen ten or more times. V is TRBV11-1 and J is TRBJ2-3, with 8 bases matching TRBD1. V shed 4 bases and J 0 bases; nucleotides not matched to a gene: 3. The V gene's germline CDR1 is SGHAT and CDR2 FQDESV (reference sequence). The CDR3 is 15 residues long. The CDR3 DNA reads as TGTGCCAGCAGCTGGGACAGGATAAGCACAGATACGCAGTATTTT. Its protein is CASSWDRISTDTQYF.

The gene calls are TRBV5-4 and TRBJ2-7; 10 bases match TRBD2. Germline CDR1 and CDR2: SGHNT and YYREEE (reference sequence). CDR3 length: 18 amino acids. Unmatched junction bases numbered 12, after V lost 0 bases and J lost 3 bases. The CDR3 loop reads CASSLDPAGGLINYEQYF. The CDR3 DNA reads TGTGCCAGCAGCTTGGATCCAGCGGGGGGGCTAATTAACTACGAGCAGTACTTC.

This clonotype was recorded many times. The rearrangement links TRBV11-2 to TRBJ2-7; a possible D gene is TRBD1 (6 bases). The germline V and J ends were trimmed by 1 base and 3 bases, with 19 bases remaining between them. The CDR3 has 17 residues. CDR1 is SGHAT and CDR2 is FQNNGV in the germline V gene. The CDR3 DNA follows: TGTGCCAGCAGCTTAGCATCCGCGCGACAGGCGTTCTACGAGCAGTACTTC. This encodes CASSLASARQAFYEQYF.

This clonotype was seen many times. The chain links TRBV6-1 to TRBJ1-1; 7 bases agree with TRBD1. Germline V gene sequence: CDR1 MNHNS, CDR2 SASEGT. Losses at the gene ends were 4 bases for V and 3 bases for J; bases not matched to a gene: 11. This CDR3 has 16 amino acids. The CDR3 reads CASSGYRGLTDTEAFF. The CDR3 DNA is TGTGCCAGCAGTGGCTACAGGGGACTAACCGACACTGAAGCTTTCTTT.

A remark on this clonotype: Germline and junction disagree at one end, which may indicate a read error. V gene TRBV11-2 combines with J gene TRBJ1-3; 7 positions match TRBD1. Germline V gene sequence: CDR1 SGHAT, CDR2 FQNNGV. This CDR3 spans 14 amino acids. In nucleotides, the CDR3 is TGTGCCACCCGGGACAGCCTAGGACGGAACACCATGTATTTT. This translates into CATRDSLGRNTMYF.